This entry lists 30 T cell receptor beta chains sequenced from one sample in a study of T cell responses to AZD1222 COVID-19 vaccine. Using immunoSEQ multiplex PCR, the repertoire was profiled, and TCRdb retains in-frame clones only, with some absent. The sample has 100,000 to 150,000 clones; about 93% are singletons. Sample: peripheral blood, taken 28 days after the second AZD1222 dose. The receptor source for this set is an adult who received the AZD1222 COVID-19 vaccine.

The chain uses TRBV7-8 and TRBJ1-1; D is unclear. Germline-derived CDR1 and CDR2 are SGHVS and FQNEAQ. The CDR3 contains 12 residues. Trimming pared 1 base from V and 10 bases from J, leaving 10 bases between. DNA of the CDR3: TGTGCCAGCAGCTTAGATGGGTCTGGAGCTTTCTTT. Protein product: CASSLDGSGAFF. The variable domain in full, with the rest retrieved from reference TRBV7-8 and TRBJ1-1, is GAGVSQSPRYKVAKRGQDVALRCDPISGHVSLFWYQQALGQGPEFLTYFQNEAQLDKSGLPSDRFFAERPEGSVSTLKIQRTQQEDSAVYLCASSLDGSGAFFGQGTRLTVV.

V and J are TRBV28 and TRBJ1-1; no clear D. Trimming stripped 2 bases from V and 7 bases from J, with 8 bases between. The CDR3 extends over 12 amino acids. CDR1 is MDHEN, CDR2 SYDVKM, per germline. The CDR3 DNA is TGTGCCAGCAGTTTAGTGGTGGGTGAAGCTTTCTTT. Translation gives CASSLVVGEAFF.

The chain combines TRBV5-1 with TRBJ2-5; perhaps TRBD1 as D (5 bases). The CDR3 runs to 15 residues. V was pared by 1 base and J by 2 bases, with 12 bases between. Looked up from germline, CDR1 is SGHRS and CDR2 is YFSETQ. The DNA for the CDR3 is TGCGCCAGCAGCTTGTCTGGGGCGTTACAAGAGACCCAGTACTTC. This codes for CASSLSGALQETQYF.

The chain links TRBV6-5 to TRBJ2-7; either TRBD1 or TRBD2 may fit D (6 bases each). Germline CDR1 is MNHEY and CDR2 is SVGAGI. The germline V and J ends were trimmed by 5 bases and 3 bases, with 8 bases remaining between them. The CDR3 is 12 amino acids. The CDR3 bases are TGTGCCAGCAGTAAGGGGGGCTACGAGCAGTACTTC. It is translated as CASSKGGYEQYF.

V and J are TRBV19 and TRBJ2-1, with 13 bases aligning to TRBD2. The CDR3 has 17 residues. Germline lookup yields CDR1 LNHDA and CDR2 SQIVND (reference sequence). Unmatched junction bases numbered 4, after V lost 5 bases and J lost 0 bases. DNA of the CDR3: TGTGCCAGTAGTTTCCGGACTAGCGGGAGCTCCTACAATGAGCAGTTCTTC. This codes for CASSFRTSGSSYNEQFF.

CDR3 residues: CASSPIGTSGSSYNEQFF. DNA for the CDR3: TGTGCCAGCAGCCCCATTGGGACTAGCGGGAGCTCCTACAATGAGCAGTTCTTC. V and J are TRBV9 and TRBJ2-1; 14 positions match TRBD2. Germline CDR1 SGDLS, CDR2 YYNGEE. The CDR3 runs to 18 residues. V lost 4 bases to trimming and J lost 0 bases; unmatched junction nucleotides: 6.

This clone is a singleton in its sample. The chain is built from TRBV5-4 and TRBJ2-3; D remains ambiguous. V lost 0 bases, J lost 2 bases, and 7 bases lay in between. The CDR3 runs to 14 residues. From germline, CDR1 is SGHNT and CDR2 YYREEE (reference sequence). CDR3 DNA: TGTGCCAGCAGCTTGGACAGCATCACAGATACGCAGTATTTT. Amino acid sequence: CASSLDSITDTQYF.

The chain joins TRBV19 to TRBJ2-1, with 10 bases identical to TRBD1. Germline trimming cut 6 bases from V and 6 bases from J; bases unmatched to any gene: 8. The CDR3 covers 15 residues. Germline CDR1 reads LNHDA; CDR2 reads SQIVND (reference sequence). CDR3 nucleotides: TGTGCCAGTAGCCAGACAGGGGGCGCCAGCAATGAGCAGTTCTTC. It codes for CASSQTGGASNEQFF. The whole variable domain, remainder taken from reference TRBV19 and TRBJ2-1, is DGGITQSPKYLFRKEGQNVTLSCEQNLNHDAMYWYRQDPGQGLRLIYYSQIVNDFQKGDIAEGYSVSREKKESFPLTVTSAQKNPTAFYLCASSQTGGASNEQFFGPGTRLTVL.

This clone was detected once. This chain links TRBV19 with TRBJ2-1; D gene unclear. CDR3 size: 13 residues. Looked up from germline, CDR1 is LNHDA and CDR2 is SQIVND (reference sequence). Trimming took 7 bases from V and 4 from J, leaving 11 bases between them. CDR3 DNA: TGTGCCAGTACTCCGGACCGGTACAATGAGCAGTTCTTC. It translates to CASTPDRYNEQFF.

CDR3 in amino acids: CASSLPQGQGNEQFF. In DNA form, the CDR3 reads TGCGCCAGCAGCTTGCCGCAGGGTCAAGGCAATGAGCAGTTCTTC. This rearrangement joins TRBV5-1 to TRBJ2-1, with a possible D match to TRBD1 (5 bases). The germline gives CDR1 SGHRS, CDR2 YFSETQ. Trimming left V 1 base short and J 6 bases short, with 14 bases between. The CDR3 has 15 amino acids.

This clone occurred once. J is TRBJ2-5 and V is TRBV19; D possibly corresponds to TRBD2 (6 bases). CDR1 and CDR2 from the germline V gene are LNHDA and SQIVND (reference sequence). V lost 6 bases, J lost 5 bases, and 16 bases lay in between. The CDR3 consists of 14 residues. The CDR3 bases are TGTGCCAGTAGCCCCGGGGGTAACCGGGAGACCCAGTACTTC. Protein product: CASSPGGNRETQYF.

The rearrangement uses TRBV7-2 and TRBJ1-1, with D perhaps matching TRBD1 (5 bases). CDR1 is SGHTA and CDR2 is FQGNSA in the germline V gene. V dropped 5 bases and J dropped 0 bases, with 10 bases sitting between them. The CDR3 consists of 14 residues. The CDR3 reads CASSARGLNTEAFF. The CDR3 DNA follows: TGTGCCAGCAGCGCCCGGGGCCTGAACACTGAAGCTTTCTTT.

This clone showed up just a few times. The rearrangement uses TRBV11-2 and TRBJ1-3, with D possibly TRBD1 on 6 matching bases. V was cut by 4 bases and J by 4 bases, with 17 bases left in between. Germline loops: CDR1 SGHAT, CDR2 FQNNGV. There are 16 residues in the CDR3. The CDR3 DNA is TGTGCCAGCAGCTACCGGACAGTCCCCAGAGGAAACACCATATATTTT. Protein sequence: CASSYRTVPRGNTIYF.

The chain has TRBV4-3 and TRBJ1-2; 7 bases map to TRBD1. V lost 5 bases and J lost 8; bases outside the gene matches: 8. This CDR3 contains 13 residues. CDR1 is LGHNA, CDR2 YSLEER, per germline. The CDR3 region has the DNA TGCGCCAGCAGCAACCGACAGGGAAGCGGCTACACCTTC. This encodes CASSNRQGSGYTF.

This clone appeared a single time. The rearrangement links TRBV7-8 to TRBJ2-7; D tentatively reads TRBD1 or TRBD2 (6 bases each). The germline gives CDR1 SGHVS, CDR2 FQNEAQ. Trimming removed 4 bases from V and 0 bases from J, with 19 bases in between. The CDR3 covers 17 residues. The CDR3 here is CASSSDGGAESSYEQYF. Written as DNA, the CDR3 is TGTGCCAGCAGCTCCGACGGGGGCGCAGAAAGCTCCTACGAGCAGTACTTC.

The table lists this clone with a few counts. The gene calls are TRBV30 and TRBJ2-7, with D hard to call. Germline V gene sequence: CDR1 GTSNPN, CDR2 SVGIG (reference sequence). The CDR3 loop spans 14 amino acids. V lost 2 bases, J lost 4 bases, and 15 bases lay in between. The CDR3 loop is CAWSSATELYEQYF. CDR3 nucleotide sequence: TGTGCCTGGAGTTCCGCTACAGAACTTTACGAGCAGTACTTC.

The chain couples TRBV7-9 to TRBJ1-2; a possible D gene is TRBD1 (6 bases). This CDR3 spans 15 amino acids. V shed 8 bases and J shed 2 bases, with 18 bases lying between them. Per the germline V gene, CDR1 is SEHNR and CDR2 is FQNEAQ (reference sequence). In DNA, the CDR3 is TGTGCCAGCGCCTATCTGGGGGCGGAGAACTATGGCTACACCTTC. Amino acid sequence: CASAYLGAENYGYTF.

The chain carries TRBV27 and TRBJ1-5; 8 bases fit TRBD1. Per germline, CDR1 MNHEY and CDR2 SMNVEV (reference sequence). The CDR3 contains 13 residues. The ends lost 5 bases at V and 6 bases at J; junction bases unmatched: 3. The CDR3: CASSADRVQPQHF. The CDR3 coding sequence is TGTGCCAGCAGTGCGGACAGGGTTCAGCCCCAGCATTTT.

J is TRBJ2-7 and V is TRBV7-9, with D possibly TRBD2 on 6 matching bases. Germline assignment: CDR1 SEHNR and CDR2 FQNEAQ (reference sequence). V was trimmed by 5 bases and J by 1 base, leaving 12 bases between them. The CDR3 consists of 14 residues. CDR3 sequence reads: CASSRGSGSYEQYF. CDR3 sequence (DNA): TGTGCCAGCAGCCGGGGGTCGGGATCCTACGAGCAGTACTTC.

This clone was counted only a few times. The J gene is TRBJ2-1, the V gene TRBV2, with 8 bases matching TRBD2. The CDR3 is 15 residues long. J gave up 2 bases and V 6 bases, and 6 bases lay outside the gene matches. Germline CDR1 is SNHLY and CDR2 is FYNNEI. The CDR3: CASSPGTRPYNEQFF. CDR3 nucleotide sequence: TGTGCCAGCAGCCCAGGGACTAGACCCTACAATGAGCAGTTCTTC.

Here the CDR3 reads CASSEGVWYGYTF. Here the CDR3 DNA reads TGTGCCAGCAGCGAGGGGGTTTGGTATGGCTACACCTTC. V usage is TRBV5-8 and J usage is TRBJ1-2, with D perhaps TRBD1 (6 bases). Per germline, CDR1 SGHTS and CDR2 YDEGEE. V was shortened by 4 bases and J by 5 bases, with 12 bases between the two germline ends. The CDR3 loop spans 13 amino acids.

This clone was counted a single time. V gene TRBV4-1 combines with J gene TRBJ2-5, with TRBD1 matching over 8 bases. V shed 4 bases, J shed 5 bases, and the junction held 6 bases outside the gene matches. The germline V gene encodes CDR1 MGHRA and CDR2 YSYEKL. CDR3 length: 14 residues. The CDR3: CASSRLGQEETQYF. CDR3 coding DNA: TGCGCCAGCAGCCGCCTGGGACAGGAGGAGACCCAGTACTTC.

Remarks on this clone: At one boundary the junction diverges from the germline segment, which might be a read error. CDR3 in DNA: TGTGCCAGCACCCAATCCACCCCAGGGGGCTATGGCTACACCTTC. Residues: CASTQSTPGGYGYTF. The V call is TRBV3-1 (or the pseudogene TRBV3-2), the J call TRBJ1-2; 7 bases agree with TRBD1. The CDR3 runs to 15 residues. Per the germline V gene, CDR1 is LGHDT and CDR2 is YNNKEL (reference sequence).

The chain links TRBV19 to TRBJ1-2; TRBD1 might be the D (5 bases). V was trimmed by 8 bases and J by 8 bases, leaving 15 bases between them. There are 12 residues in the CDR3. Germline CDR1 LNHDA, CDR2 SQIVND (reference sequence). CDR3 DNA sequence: TGTGCCAGTGGGGATCAGGGATTCGGCTACACCTTC. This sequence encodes CASGDQGFGYTF.

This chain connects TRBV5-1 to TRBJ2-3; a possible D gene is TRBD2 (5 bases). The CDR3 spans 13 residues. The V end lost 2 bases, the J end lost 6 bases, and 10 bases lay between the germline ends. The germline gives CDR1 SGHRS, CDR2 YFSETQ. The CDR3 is CASSFNSGDTQYF. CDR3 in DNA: TGCGCCAGCAGCTTCAACAGCGGCGATACGCAGTATTTT.

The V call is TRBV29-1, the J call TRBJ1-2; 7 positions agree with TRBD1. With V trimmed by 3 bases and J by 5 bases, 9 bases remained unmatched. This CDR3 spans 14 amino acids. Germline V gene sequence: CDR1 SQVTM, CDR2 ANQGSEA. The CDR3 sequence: CSVDFIGQVYGYTF. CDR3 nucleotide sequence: TGCAGCGTTGATTTCATAGGACAGGTATATGGCTACACCTTC.

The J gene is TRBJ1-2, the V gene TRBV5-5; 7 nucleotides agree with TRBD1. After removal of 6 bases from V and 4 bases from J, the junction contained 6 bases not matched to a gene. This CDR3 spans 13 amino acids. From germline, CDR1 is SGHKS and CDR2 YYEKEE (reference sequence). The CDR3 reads CASTNRGGYGYTF. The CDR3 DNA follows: TGTGCCAGCACCAACAGGGGTGGCTATGGCTACACCTTC.

CDR3: CAISEARFNYGYTF. As DNA, the CDR3 is TGTGCCATCAGTGAGGCCAGGTTTAACTATGGCTACACCTTC. This rearrangement joins TRBV10-3 to TRBJ1-2, with D hard to call. Trimming took 2 bases from V and 1 from J, leaving 8 bases between them. CDR3 size: 14 residues. Germline assignment: CDR1 ENHRY and CDR2 SYGVKD.

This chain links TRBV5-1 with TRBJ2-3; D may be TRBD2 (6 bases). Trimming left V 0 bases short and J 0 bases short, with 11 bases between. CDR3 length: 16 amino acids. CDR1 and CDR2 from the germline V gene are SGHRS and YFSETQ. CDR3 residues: CASSLERAGSTDTQYF. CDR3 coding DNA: TGCGCCAGCAGCTTGGAACGGGCGGGAAGCACAGATACGCAGTATTTT.

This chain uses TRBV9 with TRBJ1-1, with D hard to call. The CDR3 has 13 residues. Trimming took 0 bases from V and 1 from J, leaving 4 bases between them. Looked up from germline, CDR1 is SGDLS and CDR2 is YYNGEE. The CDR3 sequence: CASSVGTNTEAFF. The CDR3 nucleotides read TGTGCCAGCAGCGTAGGGACGAACACTGAAGCTTTCTTT.